This T cell receptor beta chain appears in the sequencing data of a study of blood T cell repertoires in COVID-19. Overall study: PBMCs, B-cell-depleted T cells, or T cells were the source of the cDNA or gDNA that made up the material.

Authors' data handling: Nucleated cell number was recorded as an estimate derived from reference gene primer amplification. Here immunoSEQ multiplex PCR was the method, and the copy in TCRdb shows in-frame clones only, minus some. V and J calls and clone size follow that table, whereas D and trimming were derived from the DNA. The sample records under 450,000 clones, about four fifths being singletons. This clone was counted a single time. Trimming removed 10 bases from V and 4 bases from J; junction bases left unmatched: 9. CDR1 is MNHEY, CDR2 SVGAGI, per germline. CDR3 length: 13 residues. The clonotype comes from a human donor with acute or convalescent COVID-19. The donor label of this sample is uncertain. The rearrangement uses TRBV6-5 and TRBJ1-2, with TRBD1 matching 7 bases. The specimen was peripheral blood. Here the CDR3 reads CATSRRDSYGYTF. CDR3 nucleotide sequence: TGTGCCACTTCCCGCCGGGACAGCTATGGCTACACCTTC.